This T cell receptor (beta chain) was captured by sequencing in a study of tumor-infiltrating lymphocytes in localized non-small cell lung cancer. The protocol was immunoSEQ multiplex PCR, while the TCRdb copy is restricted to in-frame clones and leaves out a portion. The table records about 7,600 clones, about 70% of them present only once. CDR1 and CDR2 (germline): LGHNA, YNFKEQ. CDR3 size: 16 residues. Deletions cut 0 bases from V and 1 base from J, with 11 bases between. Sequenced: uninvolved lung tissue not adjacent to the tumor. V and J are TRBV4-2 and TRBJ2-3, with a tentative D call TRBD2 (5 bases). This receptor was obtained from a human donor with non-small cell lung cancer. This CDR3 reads CASSQDLWRGTDTQYF. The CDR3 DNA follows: TGTGCCAGCAGCCAAGATCTTTGGCGGGGCACAGATACGCAGTATTTT.